This T cell receptor beta chain appears in the sequencing data of a study of blood T cell repertoires in COVID-19. Sequenced by immunoSEQ multiplex PCR; TCRdb stores in-frame clones only, minus some. The sample holds roughly 300,000 clones; approximately 92% are singletons and the top ten take approximately 18%. The CDR3 runs to 15 residues. From germline, CDR1 is MNHEY and CDR2 SVGAGI. The trim removed 5 bases at V and 3 bases at J, leaving 9 bases unmatched. The chain couples TRBV6-5 to TRBJ1-2; 7 bases fit TRBD1. The sample comprised PBMCs or T cells enriched from blood (not recorded which). This receptor was identified in a woman aged 25 to 45 who had recovered from COVID-19. CDR3 loop: CASSPSGQEYYGYTF. DNA for the CDR3: TGTGCCAGCAGTCCCTCTGGACAGGAGTACTATGGCTACACCTTC.